The entry below describes one TCR beta chain. Sequencing used immunoSEQ multiplex PCR; TCRdb keeps in-frame clones, though not all of them. This sample has tens of thousands of clones, with about 95% found just once. This entry is derived from a study of technical replicates of blood from several donors. V shed 4 bases and J 9 bases; nucleotides not matched to a gene: 11. CDR1 is SGHKS, CDR2 YYEKEE, per germline (reference sequence). The CDR3 runs to 16 residues. The source of this sequence is a human donor in good health. The chain links TRBV5-5 to TRBJ2-1, with TRBD2 matching over 12 bases. The sequenced material came from T cells isolated from PBMCs. The CDR3 loop is CASSLTRLAGDPEQFF. CDR3 sequence (DNA): TGTGCCAGCAGCCTGACCCGACTAGCGGGAGACCCTGAGCAGTTCTTC.